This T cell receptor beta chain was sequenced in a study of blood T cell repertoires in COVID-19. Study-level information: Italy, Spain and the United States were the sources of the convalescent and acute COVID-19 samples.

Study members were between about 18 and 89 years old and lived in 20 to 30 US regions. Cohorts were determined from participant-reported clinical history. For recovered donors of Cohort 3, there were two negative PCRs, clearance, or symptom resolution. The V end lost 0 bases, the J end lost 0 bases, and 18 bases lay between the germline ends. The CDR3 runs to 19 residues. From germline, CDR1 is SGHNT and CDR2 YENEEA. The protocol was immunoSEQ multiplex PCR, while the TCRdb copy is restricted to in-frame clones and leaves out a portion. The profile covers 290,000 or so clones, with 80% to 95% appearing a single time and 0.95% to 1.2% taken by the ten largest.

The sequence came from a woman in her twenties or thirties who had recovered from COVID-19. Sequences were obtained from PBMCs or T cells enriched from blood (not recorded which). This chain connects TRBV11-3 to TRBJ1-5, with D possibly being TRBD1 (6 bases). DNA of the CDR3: TGTGCCAGCAGCTTAGATCCACCGGGGCAGGGGTATAGCAATCAGCCCCAGCATTTT. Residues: CASSLDPPGQGYSNQPQHF.